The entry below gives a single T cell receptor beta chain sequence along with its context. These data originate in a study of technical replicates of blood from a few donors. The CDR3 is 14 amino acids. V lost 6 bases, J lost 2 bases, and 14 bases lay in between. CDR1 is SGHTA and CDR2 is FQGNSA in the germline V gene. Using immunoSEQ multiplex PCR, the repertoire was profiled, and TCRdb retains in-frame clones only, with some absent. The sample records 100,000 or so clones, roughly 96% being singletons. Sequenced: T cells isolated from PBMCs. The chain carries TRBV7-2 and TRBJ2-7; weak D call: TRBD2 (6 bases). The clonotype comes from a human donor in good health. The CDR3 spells CASRSRGGAYEQYF. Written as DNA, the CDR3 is TGTGCCAGCAGATCCCGCGGAGGGGCCTACGAGCAGTACTTC.